This T cell receptor (beta chain) emerged from a study of blood T cell repertoires in COVID-19. Study-level background: The samples span acute and convalescent COVID-19 from the United States, Italy and Spain.

With 2 bases removed from V and 2 bases from J, the gap between germline ends came to 11 bases. The CDR3 is 14 amino acids. CDR1 SGHKS and CDR2 YYEKEE come from the germline V gene (reference sequence). Assay used: immunoSEQ multiplex PCR; TCRdb lists only in-frame clones, some missing. The sample has about 220,000 clones; more than 85% are singletons. The rearrangement joins TRBV5-5 to TRBJ2-7; D gene ambiguous. The origin of this receptor is a man aged 40-49 years with active or convalescent COVID-19. Sequencing was done on a sample of peripheral blood. In DNA form, the CDR3 reads TGTGCCAGCAGCTTTGTCACAGCTACCTACGAGCAGTACTTC. Its translation: CASSFVTATYEQYF. Variable domain in full (rest from reference TRBV5-5 and TRBJ2-7): DAGVTQSPTHLIKTRGQQVTLRCSPISGHKSVSWYQQVLGQGPQFIFQYYEKEERGRGNFPDRFSARQFPNYSSELNVNALLLGDSALYLCASSFVTATYEQYFGPGTRLTVT.